The clone carrying this T cell receptor beta chain was recorded a few times. Its matching antigen is unknown. The data were taken from a study of early T cells in non-severe SARS-CoV-2 infection. At the level of the study: Unsorted whole blood bulk RNA was sequenced, with unpaired chains. Study results and limitations: Anti-spike CD8 responses were favored by VDJdb matching, which missed private and CD4 specificities.

The V end lost 5 bases, the J end lost 0 bases, and 4 bases lay between the germline ends. The CDR3 length is 12 residues. Germline V gene lookup returns CDR1 MDHEN and CDR2 SYDVKM. Tagging with unique molecular identifiers was applied to individual cDNA molecules. Each CDR3 protein gets one entry after TCRdb re-called the 5' RACE reads with MiXCR. The repertoire has 87,000 or so distinct CDR3 sequences, less than 15% of them found once; the top ten carry under 8%. This chain uses TRBV28 with TRBJ1-1; D is uncertain. The TCR sequence derives from an adult who was a healthcare worker with PCR-confirmed SARS-CoV-2 infection or an uninfected control (not recorded which). The source material was whole blood. DNA of the CDR3: TGTGCCAGCAGTCAGGTGAACACTGAAGCTTTCTTT. Amino acid sequence: CASSQVNTEAFF.